This TCR beta chain stems from a study of shared clonotypes between healthy human individuals. The germline V gene has CDR1 MNHNY and CDR2 SVGAGI (reference sequence). CDR3 length: 12 residues. Study observations and caveats: Rarefaction revealed incomplete sorted-subset sequencing despite large depth.

Regarding this clone: Its antigen remains unknown.

Deep was the level at which the assay was run. Genomic DNA per cell subset filled all wells of several immunoSEQ plates. Per the original data handling: ImmunoSEQ gave junction-only sequences without quality scores, so filtering differed. Method: immunoSEQ multiplex PCR; TCRdb's copy keeps in-frame clones and lacks some. That table supplies the V and J calls and clone size; D and trimming were determined from the DNA. The table lists 550,000 to 700,000 clones, around four fifths of them singletons, with roughly 2% in the top ten. The sequence came from a woman between 25 and 40 years old in good health. This rearrangement joins TRBV6-6 to TRBJ2-5; D is undetermined. The J call could be wrong; TRBJ2-7 is a better fit for the DNA end. Sequencing used memory CD4+ T cells sorted from blood. Subset in this sample: CD45RA-negative fraction. The CDR3 sequence: CASSPSSYEQYF. The CDR3 DNA reads TGTGCCAGCAGCCCGAGCTCCTACGAGCAGTACTTC.